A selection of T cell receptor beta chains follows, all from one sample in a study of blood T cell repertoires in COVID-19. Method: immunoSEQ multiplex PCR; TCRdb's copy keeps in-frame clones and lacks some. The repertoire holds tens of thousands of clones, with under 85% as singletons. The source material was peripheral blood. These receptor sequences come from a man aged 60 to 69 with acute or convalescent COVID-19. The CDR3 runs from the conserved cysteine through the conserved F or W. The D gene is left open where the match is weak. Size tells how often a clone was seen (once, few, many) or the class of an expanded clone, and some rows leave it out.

TGTGCCAGCAGCTCGCGGGACTCTGGAAACACCATATATTTT | CASSSRDSGNTIYF | TRBV7-9 | 14 | few | . | TRBJ1-3
TGCGCCAGCAGCCAAGACGGGACAGGTCGTAACGAGCAGTACTTC | CASSQDGTGRNEQYF | TRBV4-1 | 15 | . | TRBD1 | TRBJ2-7
TGCGCCAGCAGCTTTATGAGTTCCGGGGCCAACGTCCTGACTTTC | CASSFMSSGANVLTF | TRBV5-1 | 15 | . | . | TRBJ2-6
TGTGCCATCAGTGAGCAGAGGTCCGTCGAATACAATGAGCAGTTCTTC | CAISEQRSVEYNEQFF | TRBV10-3 | 16 | . | . | TRBJ2-1
TGTGCCAGCAGTTACTCGGGGGGATCGGCAGATACGCAGTATTTT | CASSYSGGSADTQYF | TRBV6-5 | 15 | . | . | TRBJ2-3
TGCGCCAGCACCACCTCGAGAGTTTCTGGGGCCAACGTCCTGACTTTC | CASTTSRVSGANVLTF | TRBV5-1 | 16 | once | . | TRBJ2-6
TGTGCCAGCAGCTCTGGGGACAGGGGAACTCTGAAGCAGTACTTC | CASSSGDRGTLKQYF | TRBV5-4 | 15 | . | TRBD1 | TRBJ2-7
TGTGCCAGTAGTATTGAAAACTCGCGGGGTGGCTACACCTTC | CASSIENSRGGYTF | TRBV19 | 14 | . | . | TRBJ1-2
TGTGCCAGCAGCTTGGTCGAGAACAGATTCGACTACACCTTC | CASSLVENRFDYTF | TRBV5-6 | 14 | . | . | TRBJ1-2
TGTGCCAGTAGTCACAGGACGGCGGGATACGATAATGAAAAACTGTTTTTT | CASSHRTAGYDNEKLFF | TRBV19 | 17 | . | . | TRBJ1-4
TGTGCCAGCAGCGACGCACTAGCGGGAGACTACGAGCAGTACTTC | CASSDALAGDYEQYF | TRBV7-8 | 15 | . | TRBD2 | TRBJ2-7
TGTGCCAGCAGTAAAGACTACAGGGTGGATGAAAAACTGTTTTTT | CASSKDYRVDEKLFF | TRBV6-4 | 15 | . | . | TRBJ1-4
TGTGCCAGCAGCCAATACCAACTAGCTTCCTACGAGCAGTACTTC | CASSQYQLASYEQYF | TRBV3-1/TRBV3-2 | 15 | . | . | TRBJ2-7
TGTGCCAGCAGCCAACGACAGGGGTACAATGAGCAGTTCTTC | CASSQRQGYNEQFF | TRBV3-1/TRBV3-2 | 14 | . | TRBD1 | TRBJ2-1
TGCGCCAGCAGCTTGTGGCAGGGGGTAGGAACCGGGGAGCTGTTTTTT | CASSLWQGVGTGELFF | TRBV5-1 | 16 | . | TRBD1 | TRBJ2-2
TGTGCCAGCAGCCTAGGACCCCGGGACAGGGGTGGCGAGCAGTACTTC | CASSLGPRDRGGEQYF | TRBV11-1 | 16 | . | TRBD1 | TRBJ2-7
TGTGCCAGCAGCCAAAGTGGGGGGAGGAATGAAAAACTGTTTTTT | CASSQSGGRNEKLFF | TRBV2 | 15 | . | . | TRBJ1-4
TGTGCCAGCAGCTTAGCAACAGGGTTCTATAATTCACCCCTCCACTTT | CASSLATGFYNSPLHF | TRBV7-9 | 16 | few | . | TRBJ1-6